A single sample gave rise to the 9 T cell receptor beta chains below, sequenced in a study of T cells in narcolepsy. Profiling relied on immunoSEQ multiplex PCR, and the TCRdb table lists in-frame clones only, not all of them. The sample consists of fewer than 35,000 clones, around 80% of them appearing once. Source material: CD45RA- memory CD4+ T cells from PBMCs. Receptor source: a human donor with narcolepsy.

The chain links TRBV7-3 to TRBJ2-3; D not resolved. The germline V gene has CDR1 SGHTA and CDR2 FQGTGA. CDR3 length equals 12 residues. V dropped 4 bases and J dropped 5 bases, with 7 bases sitting between them. Here the CDR3 DNA reads TGTGCCAGCAGCTCCGCTGGAGATACGCAGTATTTT. Protein sequence: CASSSAGDTQYF.

The chain recombines TRBV4-1 with TRBJ1-4; the match to TRBD1 covers 11 bases. The J segment lost 3 bases and the V segment lost 3 bases, leaving 9 bases of the junction unmatched. From germline, CDR1 is MGHRA and CDR2 YSYEKL. The CDR3 spans 18 residues. The DNA of the CDR3 is TGCGCCAGCAGCCAGGGCCGGGACAGGGGGAGTCCTAATGAAAAACTGTTTTTT. Translated: CASSQGRDRGSPNEKLFF.

This sequence joins TRBV29-1 and TRBJ2-7; no clear D. The CDR3 is 11 residues long. The ends were cut back, 2 bases at V and 4 bases at J, with 6 bases in the middle. Looked up from germline, CDR1 is SQVTM and CDR2 is ANQGSEA. CDR3 coding DNA: TGCAGCGTTGAAATCCTTTACGAGCAGTACTTC. Protein: CSVEILYEQYF.

The chain has TRBV7-9 and TRBJ2-7, with no clear D. The germline V and J ends were trimmed by 5 bases and 7 bases, with 18 bases remaining between them. Germline V gene data show CDR1 as SEHNR and CDR2 as FQNEAQ (reference sequence). The CDR3 runs 14 residues. DNA for the CDR3: TGTGCCAGCAGCGCGAAGGGTCGTCCTGGAGAGCAGTACTTC. Translating it yields CASSAKGRPGEQYF.

The genes are TRBV4-1 and TRBJ2-1; 8 nucleotides align to TRBD2. V dropped 4 bases and J dropped 4; count of bases not matched to a gene: 9. This CDR3 has 16 amino acids. Germline V lookup: CDR1 MGHRA, CDR2 YSYEKL. For the CDR3, the DNA is TGCGCCAGCAGCCGAGCACTAGCGGAGACTTACAATGAGCAGTTCTTC. It specifies CASSRALAETYNEQFF.

The genes are TRBV2 and TRBJ2-6; D unclear. This CDR3 comprises 14 residues. The germline V gene encodes CDR1 SNHLY and CDR2 FYNNEI. The V and J ends lost 6 bases and 0 bases respectively, with 6 bases between them. The CDR3 DNA sequence: TGTGCCAGCAGGGGCTACTCTGGGGCCAACGTCCTGACTTTC. Amino acids: CASRGYSGANVLTF. Looking up the rest from reference TRBV2 and TRBJ2-6 gives the full variable domain: EPEVTQTPSHQVTQMGQEVILRCVPISNHLYFYWYRQILGQKVEFLVSFYNNEISEKSEIFDDQFSVERPDGSNFTLKIRSTKLEDSAMYFCASRGYSGANVLTFGAGSRLTVL.

The chain recombines TRBV5-1 with TRBJ2-7; TRBD1 matches 7 bases. V was pared by 0 bases and J by 3 bases, with 6 bases of the junction left unmatched. In germline, CDR1 is SGHRS, CDR2 YFSETQ. The CDR3 runs 15 residues. The CDR3 DNA sequence: TGCGCCAGCAGCTTGGAGCCAGGGGGTTTCTACGAGCAGTACTTC. This sequence encodes CASSLEPGGFYEQYF.

The chain is built from TRBV4-1 and TRBJ2-1, with D hard to call. Germline assignment: CDR1 MGHRA and CDR2 YSYEKL. V lost 1 base, J lost 0 bases, and 4 bases lay in between. The CDR3 length is 14 residues. The DNA for the CDR3 is TGCGCCAGCAGCCAAGGGAGCTCCTACAATGAGCAGTTCTTC. It encodes CASSQGSSYNEQFF.

CDR3 bases: TGCAGCGGCTGGGACAGAGAGAACACTGAAGCTTTCTTT. Translation gives CSGWDRENTEAFF. The chain recombines TRBV29-1 with TRBJ1-1, with 7 bases matching TRBD1. This CDR3 comprises 13 residues. Germline CDR1 and CDR2: SQVTM and ANQGSEA. V lost 7 bases to trimming and J lost 1 base; unmatched junction nucleotides: 6.